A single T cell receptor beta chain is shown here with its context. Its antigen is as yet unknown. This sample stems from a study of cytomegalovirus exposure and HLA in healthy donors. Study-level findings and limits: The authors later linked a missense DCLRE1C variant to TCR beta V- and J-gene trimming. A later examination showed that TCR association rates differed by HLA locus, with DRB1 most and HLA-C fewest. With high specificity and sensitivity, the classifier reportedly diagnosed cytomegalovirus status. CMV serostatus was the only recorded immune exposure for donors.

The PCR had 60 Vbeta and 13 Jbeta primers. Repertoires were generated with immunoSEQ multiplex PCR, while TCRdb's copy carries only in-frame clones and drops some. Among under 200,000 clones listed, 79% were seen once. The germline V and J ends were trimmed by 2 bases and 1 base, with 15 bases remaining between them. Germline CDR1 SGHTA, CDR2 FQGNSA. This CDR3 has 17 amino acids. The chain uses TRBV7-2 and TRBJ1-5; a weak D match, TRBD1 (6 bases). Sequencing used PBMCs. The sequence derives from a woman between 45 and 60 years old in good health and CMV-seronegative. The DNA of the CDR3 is TGTGCCAGCAGCTTACGACGAGGGGGACGAAGCAATCAGCCCCAGCATTTT. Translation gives CASSLRRGGRSNQPQHF.